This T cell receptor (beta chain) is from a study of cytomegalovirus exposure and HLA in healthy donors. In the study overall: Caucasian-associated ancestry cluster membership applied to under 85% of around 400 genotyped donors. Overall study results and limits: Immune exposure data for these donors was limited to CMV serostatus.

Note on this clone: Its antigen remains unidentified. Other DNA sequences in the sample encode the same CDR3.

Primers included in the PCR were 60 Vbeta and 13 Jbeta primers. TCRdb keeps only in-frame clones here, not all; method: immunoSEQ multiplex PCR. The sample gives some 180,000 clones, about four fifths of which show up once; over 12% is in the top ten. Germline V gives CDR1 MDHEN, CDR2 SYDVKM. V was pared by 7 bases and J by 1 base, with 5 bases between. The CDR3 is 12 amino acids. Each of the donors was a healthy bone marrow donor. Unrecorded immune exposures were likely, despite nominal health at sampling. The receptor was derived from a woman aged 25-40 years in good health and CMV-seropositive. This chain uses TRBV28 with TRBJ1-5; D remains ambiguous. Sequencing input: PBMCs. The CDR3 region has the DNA TGTGCCAGCAAGCGGAGCAATCAGCCCCAGCATTTT. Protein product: CASKRSNQPQHF.